This T cell receptor beta chain was captured by sequencing in a study of T cells after yellow fever vaccination (dated by TCRdb to the late 2010s). Context from the whole study: The SMART-Seq v4 Ultra Low Input RNA kit was used to prepare libraries from fractions with low cell numbers. To follow T-cell clones before and after both primary and booster YFV17D yellow fever vaccination, bulk TCR alpha and beta repertoires underwent longitudinal sequencing. The cohort comprised two healthy male donors, one aged 18 to 30 and one aged 30 to 40 years. Bulk PBMC replicates and cell subsets were isolated from blood drawn at multiple timepoints before and after both primary and secondary immunization. Points the paper makes about the study in general: Because abundant contaminating clonotypes from the bulk population could be contained in FACS-sorted repertoires, computational filtering was required. The study included only a couple of donors, which limits how far the findings can be generalized. Most clones expanded after primary vaccination (around 97% of CD4 and over 80% of CD8) were re-detected after the booster, suggesting that broad memory maintenance occurred. A small fraction of clonotypes appeared in both the CD4 and CD8 compartments, likely as a result of convergent recombination. Compared with the primary T-cell response, the secondary T-cell response was weaker but faster, peaking on day 5 rather than day 15.

The treatment or condition tag for this specimen amounts to: live attenuated yellow fever vaccine strain. At each blood-draw timepoint, two biological replicates of bulk PBMCs were collected. PBMCs were isolated from peripheral blood using a standard Ficoll-Paque protocol. RNA was extracted with TriZol from bulk PBMCs, CD4 and CD8 fractions, and dextramer-positive and dextramer-negative fractions. As concerns this clonotype: The antigen this receptor binds is unknown. No clone much larger than this one lies a single base away; base qualities are absent.

V and J are truncated by 5 bases and 4 bases respectively, leaving an intervening sequence of 20 bases. Including the terminal cysteine and phenylalanine, the CDR3 comprises 17 residues. The DNA shown is the 51-base CDR3, in frame from base 1. CDR1 and CDR2, looked up from the germline V gene, are SGHAT and FQNNGV. TCR cDNA was synthesized by 5'RACE template switching, which introduced a universal primer site and unique molecular identifiers. Priming for cDNA synthesis came from both the TCR alpha and TCR beta constant segments. Two PCR steps were used to amplify libraries, with sample barcodes and sequencing adapters being added in the second step. Sequencing of the libraries was done on either Illumina HiSeq 2500 (2x100 bp) or NovaSeq (2x150 bp). Under the source paper's analysis protocol: MIGEC handled demultiplexing of reads and collapsing into UMI consensus sequences, while MiXCR performed V(D)J alignment. Clonotypes responding to the vaccine were identified with edgeR on replicate PBMC samples, with the criteria of FDR below 0.01 and a log2 fold change above 5 up to day 15. Each bulk clonotype received a CD4 or CD8 identity based on whether the sequenced CD4 or CD8 repertoire contained that clonotype at higher abundance. The raw public data were reprocessed by TCRdb itself: fastp quality trimming at Q25, MiXCR clonotype calling, in-frame beta chains only. Identical CDR3 protein sequences are pooled into one entry, listed with their most common genes and DNA. Clone size and V and J calls follow TCRdb, not the original study. The sample profile shows under 600,000 distinct CDR3 sequences; 20% to 25% of them were found once. Roughly a sixth of the sample is held by the ten biggest clonotypes.

In this chain, TRBV11-2 is recombined with TRBJ2-2, with the D gene uncertain. The source material was PBMCs, sampled roughly 20 days after the first yellow fever vaccination. The TCR sequence derives from a young man who received the YFV17D yellow fever vaccine. The nucleotide sequence reads as follows: TGTGCCAGCAGCCCCTATTCGGGTCCCCTCATCACCGGGGAGCTGTTTTTT. Translated, it gives CASSPYSGPLITGELFF.